Detailed here is one T cell receptor beta chain. TCRdb keeps only in-frame clones here, not all; method: immunoSEQ multiplex PCR. Counted here are approximately 70,000 clones, about 80% occurring once; the ten biggest clones make up about 5%. This sample is part of a study of blood T cell repertoires in COVID-19. As for the study in general: Donors in the United States, Italy and Spain gave samples during acute or convalescent COVID-19.

The CDR3 length is 18 residues. V gave up 2 bases and J gave up 0 bases; unmatched junction bases: 8. Germline V gene data show CDR1 as SGHTA and CDR2 as FQGNSA. This receptor was taken from a woman aged 60 to 75 with acute or convalescent COVID-19. The chain carries TRBV7-2 and TRBJ1-5; 9 bases line up with TRBD1. The sequenced sample was peripheral blood. The CDR3 sequence: CASSLMGQGVYSNQPQHF. CDR3 nucleotides: TGTGCCAGCAGCTTAATGGGACAGGGCGTTTATAGCAATCAGCCCCAGCATTTT.